These 21 T cell receptor beta chains share one sample of origin, sequenced in a study of identical twins. MiXCR was run by TCRdb on the 5' RACE reads, yielding one entry per CDR3 protein. The sample has more than 1.5 million distinct CDR3 sequences, roughly 35% seen once; the top ten hold under 0.35%. Sequenced sample: cord blood. These TCRs come from a newborn girl in good health.

The chain is built from TRBV12-3 or TRBV12-4 and TRBJ2-3; 11 bases line up with TRBD2. V dropped 6 bases and J dropped 15; count of bases not matched to a gene: 17. The CDR3 has 15 amino acids. The CDR3 region is CASRVTSGAPDTEYF. The CDR3 region has the DNA TGTGCCAGCAGGGTGACTAGCGGGGCCCCAGATACGGAATATTTT.

The V and J genes are TRBV28 and TRBJ2-1, with no clear D. Germline V gene data show CDR1 as MDHEN and CDR2 as SYDVKM. The CDR3 loop spans 15 amino acids. Trimming took 3 bases from V and 4 from J, leaving 13 bases between them. The CDR3: CASSFRGPVYNEQFF. The CDR3 DNA reads as TGTGCCAGCAGTTTCCGCGGACCCGTTTACAATGAGCAGTTCTTC.

This clonotype was detected only a few times. The CDR3, as DNA: TGTGCCAGCAGCTTGGCTGGACTAGCGTATTCTAGCACAGATACGCAGTATTTT. This encodes CASSLAGLAYSSTDTQYF. This rearrangement joins TRBV5-6 to TRBJ2-3, with TRBD2 identical over 9 bases. The junction had 8 bases not matched to a gene; V was cut back by 0 bases and J by 0 bases. CDR1 is SGHDT, CDR2 YYEEEE, per germline. This CDR3 is built from 18 residues.

The chain links TRBV29-1 to TRBJ1-2; TRBD1 might be the D (6 bases). CDR1 SQVTM and CDR2 ANQGSEA come from the germline V gene. Deletions cut 5 bases from V and 7 bases from J, with 20 bases between. CDR3 length equals 14 residues. DNA of the CDR3: TGCAGCGTTTGCCCCGAACAGGGTGGGTGTGGCTACACCTTC. Its protein product is CSVCPEQGGCGYTF.

At least ten counts were recorded for this clonotype. One junction end disagrees with the germline gene, perhaps due to a read error. The gene calls are TRBV7-7 and TRBJ2-3; the match to TRBD1 covers 7 bases. Germline CDR1 reads SSHAT; CDR2 reads FNYEAQ (reference sequence). This CDR3 has 12 residues. CDR3 amino acids: CASSSTGDTQYF. DNA of the CDR3: TGTGCTAGCAGCTCCACAGGGGACACGCAGTATTTT.

This clonotype was observed a few times. CDR3 sequence (DNA): TGTGCCAGCAGTTTCTCCCCTACAGGGTTACATGAAAAACTGTTTTTT. Protein product: CASSFSPTGLHEKLFF. This chain joins TRBV12-3 or TRBV12-4 and TRBJ1-4, with a weak D call TRBD1 (6 bases). The CDR3 has 16 amino acids. Trimming took 3 bases from V and 6 from J, leaving 17 bases between them.

V and J are TRBV3-1 and TRBJ1-2, with D uncertain. Germline assignment: CDR1 LGHDT and CDR2 YNNKEL (reference sequence). This CDR3 comprises 14 residues. V gave up 1 base and J gave up 5 bases, with 11 bases separating them. The CDR3 region is CASSQGPASYGYTF. The DNA of the CDR3 is TGTGCCAGCAGCCAAGGACCGGCCAGTTATGGCTACACCTTC.

This clonotype was recorded once. This may be a read error: a much more frequent sequence differs by one nucleotide. V usage is TRBV29-1 and J usage is TRBJ2-5; 10 bases match TRBD2. Germline CDR1 SQVTM, CDR2 ANQGSEA. The CDR3 is made up of 14 amino acids. V was clipped by 6 bases and J by 11 bases; unmatched bases: 15. CDR3 DNA sequence: TGCAGCGTCCCTTGGGCTAGCGGGGGCAATGAGCAGTACTTC. Amino acids: CSVPWASGGNEQYF.

The rearrangement joins TRBV29-1 to TRBJ2-1; 8 bases map to TRBD2. J was trimmed by 10 bases and V by 5 bases; bases with no gene match: 7. Germline V gives CDR1 SQVTM, CDR2 ANQGSEA. CDR3 length: 12 residues. This CDR3 is CSVLRTSREQFF. In DNA form, the CDR3 reads TGCAGCGTTCTCCGGACTAGCCGCGAGCAGTTCTTC.

The CDR3 protein is CASSPRTLNTDTQYF. The CDR3 bases are TGTGCCAGCAGCCCACGGACGTTAAACACAGATACGCAGTATTTT. J is TRBJ2-3 and V is TRBV9; no definite D call. This CDR3 is built from 15 residues. V dropped 4 bases and J dropped 2 bases, with 14 bases sitting between them. CDR1 is SGDLS, CDR2 YYNGEE, per germline.

This clonotype was observed a few times. This chain joins TRBV20-1 and TRBJ2-5; no reliable D call. CDR1 is DFQATT and CDR2 is SNEGSKA in the germline V gene (reference sequence). The CDR3 spans 13 residues. Trimming pared 2 bases from V and 2 bases from J, leaving 9 bases between. The CDR3 here is CSARSDLQETQYF. The CDR3 DNA follows: TGCAGTGCTAGATCCGATTTACAAGAGACCCAGTACTTC.

Concerning this clonotype: A much larger clone lies one base from this, so it may be a read error. The CDR3 spells CSVELGPTSYNEQYF. The CDR3 region has the DNA TGCAGCGTTGAATTGGGGCCCACCTCCTACAATGAGCAGTACTTC. V and J are TRBV29-1 and TRBJ2-7, with a tentative D call TRBD1 (5 bases). Between the trimmed V and J ends, which lost 2 bases and 7 bases, there was a span of 21 bases. Germline-derived CDR1 and CDR2 are SQVTM and ANQGSEA. The CDR3 totals 15 residues.

This clonotype has a handful of counts. The chain is built from TRBV12-3 or TRBV12-4 and TRBJ2-3; TRBD1 aligns across 8 bases. This CDR3 is built from 15 residues. V shed 6 bases, J shed 4 bases, and the junction held 9 bases outside the gene matches. The CDR3 protein is CASSRRTGKADTQYF. The CDR3 nucleotides read TGTGCCAGCAGCCGCAGGACAGGGAAGGCAGATACGCAGTATTTT.

This clonotype was seen only once. This chain links TRBV5-1 with TRBJ2-5; 7 bases are a match to TRBD2. The J call is in doubt because the DNA end fits TRBJ2-7 better. Germline V gene lookup returns CDR1 SGHRS and CDR2 YFSETQ. This CDR3 region has 15 residues. CDR3 DNA sequence: TGCGCCAGCAGCTTGGTCCGCAGCGGGGTAGGCGAGCAGTACTTC. This gives the protein CASSLVRSGVGEQYF.

This clonotype was seen a handful of times. This rearrangement joins TRBV12-3 or TRBV12-4 to TRBJ1-4; D is unresolved. Trimming left V 8 bases short and J 8 bases short, with 9 bases between. This CDR3 has 11 amino acids. In DNA, the CDR3 is TGTGCCAGCCAGTTGGGGGAAAAACTGTTTTTT. Residues: CASQLGEKLFF.

The chain uses TRBV30 and TRBJ2-3, with a possible D match to TRBD1 (5 bases). Trimming took off 2 bases at V and 1 base at J, with 13 bases between the two ends. Germline V lookup: CDR1 GTSNPN, CDR2 SVGIG (reference sequence). This CDR3 contains 15 residues. The CDR3 spells CAWSPSRVGTDTQYF. Written as DNA, the CDR3 is TGTGCCTGGAGTCCCTCCAGGGTTGGCACAGATACGCAGTATTTT.

The V gene is TRBV20-1, the J gene TRBJ1-2, with D uncertain. CDR1 and CDR2 from the germline V gene are DFQATT and SNEGSKA (reference sequence). This CDR3 has 15 amino acids. The V and J ends lost 5 bases and 4 bases respectively, with 20 bases between them. This CDR3 is CSARPPGVFVYGYTF. The CDR3 DNA reads as TGCAGTGCTCGGCCTCCCGGGGTGTTCGTCTATGGCTACACCTTC.

This clonotype has only one observation. The chain employs TRBV12-3 or TRBV12-4 and TRBJ2-1, with 9 bases that match TRBD2. The J call may be faulty, since TRBJ2-7 better matches the DNA end. The CDR3 length is 14 residues. The DNA for the CDR3 is TGTGCCAGCGCGGGAGGGAGCTCCTACAATGAGCAGTACTTC. Protein: CASAGGSSYNEQYF.

This clonotype was detected only a few times. The V and J genes are TRBV28 and TRBJ2-7; D tentatively fits TRBD1 or TRBD2 (5 bases each). This CDR3 is 15 amino acids long. The V end lost 3 bases, the J end lost 4 bases, and 16 bases lay between the germline ends. Germline CDR1 reads MDHEN; CDR2 reads SYDVKM. The CDR3 here is CASSFPARGAYEQYF. For the CDR3, the DNA is TGTGCCAGCAGTTTCCCAGCGAGAGGGGCGTACGAGCAGTACTTC.

The chain couples TRBV28 to TRBJ1-5; 9 positions agree with TRBD1. The CDR3 is made up of 15 amino acids. The germline CDR1 and CDR2 sequences are MDHEN and SYDVKM. V was clipped by 5 bases and J by 5 bases; unmatched bases: 7. The CDR3 sequence is CASSAPTGGDQPQHF. The CDR3 nucleotides read TGTGCCAGCAGTGCCCCGACAGGGGGTGATCAGCCCCAGCATTTT.

Comment on this clonotype: One base away lies a much larger clone, so this may be a sequencing read error. J is TRBJ2-1 and V is TRBV29-1; perhaps D is TRBD1 or TRBD2 (5 bases each). Germline-derived CDR1 and CDR2 are SQVTM and ANQGSEA. V lost 4 bases and J 10 bases, leaving 17 bases between the germline ends. CDR3 size: 13 residues. DNA for the CDR3: TGCAGCGTTGCGGGGCTGTCCCCCTACGAGCAGTTCTTC. It specifies CSVAGLSPYEQFF.